A selection of T cell receptor beta chains follows, all from one sample in a study of T cell repertoires in cytomegalovirus infection. TCRdb reanalysed the reads using MiXCR and keeps one entry per CDR3 protein. The data show approximately 700,000 distinct CDR3 sequences, less than 40% seen once. The specimen was PBMCs. Receptors originate from a human donor in good health (CMV status not recorded). Some clones in this sample may be carry-over from other donors' samples. The CDR3 runs from the conserved cysteine through the conserved F or W. A D gene is named only where the DNA matches it firmly. Clone size is not always given. Where it is, it says once, few, many or a class for expanded clones.

-	TRBJ2-7	TRBD2	TRBV20-1	TGCAGTGCTAAATCTAGGACTAGCACCTACGAGCAGTACTTC	CSAKSRTSTYEQYF
-	TRBJ2-3	-	TRBV19	TGTGCCAGTAGTCTTCGTCAGGGCGGCGGGCCCACAGATACGCAGTATTTT	CASSLRQGGGPTDTQYF
many	TRBJ2-1	-	TRBV11-1	TGTGCCAGCAGCTTAGTTCATGACAATGAGCAGTTCTTC	CASSLVHDNEQFF
-	TRBJ1-3	-	TRBV6-6	TGTGCCAGCAGCAGCCAGGGTGGAAACACCATATATTTT	CASSSQGGNTIYF
-	TRBJ2-3	-	TRBV7-9	TGTGCCAGCGATAGACTACAGGGTAAAAGCACAGATACGCAGTATTTT	CASDRLQGKSTDTQYF
-	TRBJ1-6	-	TRBV25-1	TGTGCCAGCACCCTCAGTAACGACAGGCTCCCAAATTCACCCCTCCACTTT	CASTLSNDRLPNSPLHF
-	TRBJ1-2	-	TRBV18	TGTGCCAGCCCAAGCAGGGGCGGGTATGGCTACACCTTC	CASPSRGGYGYTF
-	TRBJ2-3	-	TRBV2	TGTGCCAGCAGCGTAACAGGAGATACGCAGTATTTT	CASSVTGDTQYF
-	TRBJ1-5	TRBD1	TRBV7-9	TGTGCCAGCAGCAGGCAGGACAGGGAGAATCAGCCCCAGCATTTT	CASSRQDRENQPQHF
-	TRBJ1-1	-	TRBV5-6	TGTGCCAGCAGCTTGGGCACAGGAGCAAGGATCGGGACTGAAGCTTTCTTT	CASSLGTGARIGTEAFF
few	TRBJ2-7	-	TRBV6-5	TGTGCCAGCAGTTACCTCTCTAGCGATACCTACGAGCAGTACTTC	CASSYLSSDTYEQYF
many	TRBJ1-2	-	TRBV28	TGTGCCAGCAGCGGAGACAGACATGGCTACACCTTC	CASSGDRHGYTF
-	TRBJ2-7	TRBD2	TRBV6-5	TGTGCCAGCAGTTACTCGAATCCCCGGGGGACTAGCGGTTACGAGCAGTACTTC	CASSYSNPRGTSGYEQYF
-	TRBJ2-7	TRBD1	TRBV11-2	TGTGCCAGCAGCTTGGCAGGGGGCGCGCAATTAGCTACCTACGAGCAGTACTTC	CASSLAGGAQLATYEQYF
-	TRBJ2-3	TRBD1	TRBV27	TGTGACAGCATCGGGACAGGGGGCAGTGATACGCAGTATTTT	CDSIGTGGSDTQYF
-	TRBJ2-3	-	TRBV27	TGTGCCAGCAGTGCGACCACAGGGCGGACAGATACGCAGTATTTT	CASSATTGRTDTQYF
-	TRBJ1-1	-	TRBV14	TGTGCCAGCAGCCAAGTCAGGGACTCTGAAGCTTTCTTT	CASSQVRDSEAFF
many	TRBJ1-6	TRBD1	TRBV7-2	TGTGCCAGCAGCTCCAGATCCGGGACAGGGGGTCCCCCCCTCCACTTT	CASSSRSGTGGPPLHF
-	TRBJ2-1	TRBD1	TRBV19	TGTGCCAGTAGTCCTGGGACAGGGGGTGGGTACAATGAGCAGTTCTTC	CASSPGTGGGYNEQFF
-	TRBJ2-5	-	TRBV29-1	TGCAGCGAGGGCTTCGATAGCGGTCAGACCCAGTACTTC	CSEGFDSGQTQYF
-	TRBJ2-7	-	TRBV27	TGTGCCAGCAGTTCAGAGGGGCGCCCCTACGAGCAGTACTTC	CASSSEGRPYEQYF
-	TRBJ2-1	-	TRBV7-9	TGTGCCAGCTACAAAAGGGCGGGTAGCTCCTACAATGAGCAGTTCTTC	CASYKRAGSSYNEQFF
-	TRBJ1-2	-	TRBV29-1	TGCAGCGTTGAGAGAGACAGAACCGGTATCTATGGCTACACCTTC	CSVERDRTGIYGYTF
many	TRBJ2-1	-	TRBV7-9	TGTGCCAGCAGTTCAGGCTGGGATCCCAGCTCCTACAATGAGCAGTTCTTC	CASSSGWDPSSYNEQFF
-	TRBJ1-5	-	TRBV19	TGTGCCAGTGCGACATATAGCAATCAGCCCCAGCATTTT	CASATYSNQPQHF
-	TRBJ1-1	-	TRBV28	TGTGCCAGCTATCCCCGGGGGTGGAACACTGAAGCTTTCTTT	CASYPRGWNTEAFF
-	TRBJ2-2	TRBD2	TRBV5-1	TGCGCCAGCAGCCGGACTAGCGGGACGAACACCGGGGAGCTGTTTTTT	CASSRTSGTNTGELFF
-	TRBJ1-1	-	TRBV19	TGTGCCAGTAGTCCCCTACGGGCAGGGAGACTTTATGAAGCTTTCTTT	CASSPLRAGRLYEAFF
many	TRBJ1-5	-	TRBV6-1	TGTGCCAGCAGCCTCCGGGACGGTAGCAATCAGCCCCAGCATTTT	CASSLRDGSNQPQHF
many	TRBJ1-6	-	TRBV7-2	TGTGCCAGCATGCGGGGGCCCGGGGGGAATTCACCCCTCCACTTT	CASMRGPGGNSPLHF
-	TRBJ1-3	-	TRBV5-1	TGCGCCAGCAGCTTCGGCCCGGGCCCTGGAAACACCATATATTTT	CASSFGPGPGNTIYF
few	TRBJ2-2	-	TRBV7-3	TGTGCCACTCAACTTCCACAGCACACCGGGGAGCTGTTTTTT	CATQLPQHTGELFF
few	TRBJ1-1	-	TRBV7-6	TGTGCCAGCAGCTTAGCCCCCCATTTTGAAGCTTTCTTT	CASSLAPHFEAFF
-	TRBJ2-5	TRBD2	TRBV7-6	TGTGCCAGCCAGTATCGGGCTAGCGGGGTACAAGAGACCCAGTACTTC	CASQYRASGVQETQYF
few	TRBJ2-1	TRBD1	TRBV5-6	TGTGCCAGCAGCTATTTTGACCATTCGTTGACAGGGGAGCAGTTCTTC	CASSYFDHSLTGEQFF
many	TRBJ1-5	-	TRBV12-3/TRBV12-4	TGTGCCAGCAGACAGGAGGCAAGCAATCAGCCCCAGCATTTT	CASRQEASNQPQHF
many	TRBJ2-1	TRBD1	TRBV24-1	TGTGCCACCAGTGATCCACAGGGACAGGGGGGCCATGAGCAGTTCTTC	CATSDPQGQGGHEQFF
once	TRBJ2-7	TRBD2	TRBV4-1	TGCGCCAGCAGCCAAGGATACGGGGGGACCTACGAGCAGTACTTC	CASSQGYGGTYEQYF
few	TRBJ1-4	TRBD1	TRBV19	TGTGCCAGTACGCGACAGGGTAATGAAAAACTGTTTTTT	CASTRQGNEKLFF
-	TRBJ2-1	-	TRBV4-2	TGTGCCAGCAGCCAAGATTCCGCGAATGAGCAGTTCTTC	CASSQDSANEQFF
-	TRBJ2-7	-	TRBV20-1	TGCAGTGCTAGAGATTCCGTAGCGGAGACCTCCTACGAGCAGTACTTC	CSARDSVAETSYEQYF
-	TRBJ2-1	-	TRBV10-3	TGTGCCGCCGCTGGGAATAAGGAAAATGAGCAGTTCTTC	CAAAGNKENEQFF
few	TRBJ2-3	TRBD1	TRBV11-2	TGTGCCAGCAGCCCAGACAGGGGTTCGGATACGCAGTATTTT	CASSPDRGSDTQYF